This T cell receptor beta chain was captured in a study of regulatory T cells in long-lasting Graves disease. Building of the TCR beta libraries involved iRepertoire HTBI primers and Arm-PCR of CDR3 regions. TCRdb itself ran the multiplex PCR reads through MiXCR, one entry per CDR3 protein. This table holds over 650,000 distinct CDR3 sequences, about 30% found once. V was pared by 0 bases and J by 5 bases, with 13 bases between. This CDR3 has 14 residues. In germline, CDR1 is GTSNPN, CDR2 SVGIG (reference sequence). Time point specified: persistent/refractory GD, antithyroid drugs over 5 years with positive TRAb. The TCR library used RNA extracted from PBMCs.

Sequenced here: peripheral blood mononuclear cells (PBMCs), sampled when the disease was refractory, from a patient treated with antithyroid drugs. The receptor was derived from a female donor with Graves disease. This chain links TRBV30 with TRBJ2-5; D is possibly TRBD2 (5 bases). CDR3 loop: CAWSVWGVAETQYF. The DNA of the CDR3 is TGTGCCTGGAGTGTTTGGGGTGTAGCGGAGACCCAGTACTTC.